Following are 17 T cell receptor beta chains from one sample sequenced in a study of T-cell reconstitution after alpha-beta-depleted transplantation in children. Unique molecular identifiers featured in how the TCRbeta library was prepared. TCRdb ran MiXCR on the PCR reads and lists one entry per CDR3 protein. Of under 300,000 distinct CDR3 sequences in the sample, about 8.8% were seen once. The specimen comprised PBMCs from the stem cell graft donor, sampled from the stem cell graft. The source is a human donor who donated a stem cell graft to a child with SCID.

This clonotype has ten or more counts. This chain links TRBV3-1 with TRBJ1-5; D is undetermined. The CDR3 has 14 amino acids. V lost 3 bases and J 0 bases, leaving 6 bases between the germline ends. Germline V gene sequence: CDR1 LGHDT, CDR2 YNNKEL (reference sequence). This CDR3 is CASSQANSNQPQHF. CDR3 bases: TGTGCCAGCAGCCAGGCTAATAGCAATCAGCCCCAGCATTTT. Full variable domain (missing parts from reference TRBV3-1 and TRBJ1-5): DTAVSQTPKYLVTQMGNDKSIKCEQNLGHDTMYWYKQDSKKFLKIMFSYNNKELIINETVPNRFSPKSPDKAHLNLHINSLELGDSAVYFCASSQANSNQPQHFGDGTRLSIL.

At least ten counts were recorded for this clonotype. J is TRBJ1-1 and V is TRBV20-1; the D gene is possibly TRBD1 (5 bases). The CDR3 totals 12 residues. Trimming removed 7 bases from V and 4 bases from J, with 13 bases in between. The V gene's germline CDR1 is DFQATT and CDR2 SNEGSKA (reference sequence). In DNA form, the CDR3 reads TGCAGTGGTCAGAGAGGGACCACTGAAGCTTTCTTT. Amino acid sequence: CSGQRGTTEAFF.

This clonotype occurred many times. The chain has TRBV5-1 and TRBJ1-2; 9 bases are shared with TRBD1. CDR1 and CDR2 (germline): SGHRS, YFSETQ. The length of the CDR3 is 15 residues. The junction had 9 bases not matched to a gene; V was cut back by 4 bases and J by 5 bases. CDR3 sequence: CASSETGGTTYGYTF. The CDR3 DNA is TGCGCCAGCAGCGAAACAGGGGGCACGACGTATGGCTACACCTTC.

In nucleotides, the CDR3 is TGTGCCAGCAGCCAGGACTTTACAGGGGCGTTGACGGAGACCCAGTACTTC. Encoded protein: CASSQDFTGALTETQYF. The chain links TRBV14 to TRBJ2-5, with 7 bases matching TRBD1. Germline V gives CDR1 SGHDN, CDR2 FVKESK. V shed 3 bases and J 5 bases; nucleotides not matched to a gene: 15. The CDR3 length is 17 residues.

This clonotype has at least ten counts. This chain links TRBV6-5 with TRBJ1-2; TRBD1 agrees at 7 bases. After removal of 2 bases from V and 6 bases from J, the junction contained 9 bases not matched to a gene. The CDR3 loop spans 15 amino acids. CDR1 is MNHEY and CDR2 is SVGAGI in the germline V gene. CDR3: CASSYDRAVWDGYTF. The CDR3 region has the DNA TGTGCCAGCAGTTACGACAGGGCGGTTTGGGATGGCTACACCTTC.

This clonotype has a count of ten or more. CDR3 bases: TGTGCCAGCAGCTCCGGAGGAGGGACGAGGAGGTACGAGCAGTACTTC. Encoded protein: CASSSGGGTRRYEQYF. The chain is built from TRBV3-1 and TRBJ2-7, with D tentatively TRBD2 (6 bases). Deletions cut 5 bases from V and 4 bases from J, with 21 bases between. The CDR3 length is 16 residues. The germline gives CDR1 LGHDT, CDR2 YNNKEL (reference sequence).

The table lists this clonotype with a few counts. This chain connects TRBV7-2 to TRBJ1-2, with 8 bases lining up with TRBD1. Germline CDR1 and CDR2: SGHTA and FQGNSA. The V and J ends lost 2 bases and 4 bases, in that order; junction bases with no gene match: 6. This CDR3 is built from 15 residues. CDR3 residues: CASSLMAGGGYGYTF. Here the CDR3 DNA reads TGTGCCAGCAGCTTAATGGCAGGGGGCGGCTATGGCTACACCTTC.

This clonotype appeared many times. The rearrangement joins TRBV7-2 to TRBJ1-1, with D possibly being TRBD1 (6 bases). The CDR3 is made up of 11 amino acids. The germline CDR1 and CDR2 sequences are SGHTA and FQGNSA. V lost 8 bases and J lost 9, with 13 bases in between. The CDR3 region is CASGNTGKAFF. The CDR3, as DNA: TGTGCCAGCGGAAATACAGGGAAAGCTTTCTTT.

Many counts were recorded for this clonotype. The chain is built from TRBV2 and TRBJ1-4; D is possibly TRBD1 (5 bases). Germline V gene data show CDR1 as SNHLY and CDR2 as FYNNEI. Trimming removed 0 bases from V and 0 bases from J, with 11 bases in between. This CDR3 region has 17 residues. The DNA for the CDR3 is TGTGCCAGCAGTGAAGCGGGGGGAGACGCAACTAATGAAAAACTGTTTTTT. It translates to CASSEAGGDATNEKLFF.

At least ten counts were recorded for this clonotype. The chain has TRBV7-2 and TRBJ1-4; 8 positions agree with TRBD1. Trimming removed 5 bases from V and 7 bases from J; junction bases left unmatched: 9. CDR3 length equals 15 residues. Germline CDR1 and CDR2: SGHTA and FQGNSA. The CDR3 is CASSSRTGLGEKLFF. DNA of the CDR3: TGTGCCAGCAGCAGTCGGACAGGGTTAGGTGAAAAACTGTTTTTT. The variable domain in full, completed from reference TRBV7-2 and TRBJ1-4, reads GAGVSQSPSNKVTEKGKDVELRCDPISGHTALYWYRQSLGQGLEFLIYFQGNSAPDKSGLPSDRFSAERTGGSVSTLTIQRTQQEDSAVYLCASSSRTGLGEKLFFGSGTQLSVL.

This sequence joins TRBV15 and TRBJ1-4; the D is unclear. This CDR3 spans 13 amino acids. Germline CDR1 reads LNHNV; CDR2 reads YYDKDF (reference sequence). V gave up 2 bases and J gave up 6 bases, with 7 bases separating them. The CDR3 DNA reads TGTGCCACCAGCAGAAGGATGGATGAAAAACTGTTTTTT. Protein product: CATSRRMDEKLFF.

This clonotype came up many times. The V call is TRBV5-1, the J call TRBJ2-5, with D perhaps matching TRBD1 (5 bases). Germline CDR1 reads SGHRS; CDR2 reads YFSETQ. The CDR3 totals 14 residues. V dropped 3 bases and J dropped 0 bases, with 9 bases sitting between them. The CDR3 sequence is CASSWAGNQETQYF. CDR3 sequence (DNA): TGCGCCAGCAGCTGGGCAGGGAACCAAGAGACCCAGTACTTC. Full variable domain (outside the CDR3, taken from reference TRBV5-1 and TRBJ2-5): KAGVTQTPRYLIKTRGQQVTLSCSPISGHRSVSWYQQTPGQGLQFLFEYFSETQRNKGNFPGRFSGRQFSNSRSEMNVSTLELGDSALYLCASSWAGNQETQYFGPGTRLLVL.

This clonotype was counted only a few times. This rearrangement joins TRBV9 to TRBJ1-3, with D unclear. The CDR3 is 14 amino acids. V was cut by 0 bases and J by 4 bases, with 8 bases left in between. CDR1 and CDR2 from the germline V gene are SGDLS and YYNGEE. The CDR3 region has the DNA TGTGCCAGCAGCGTAGGGGTAGCCGGAAACACCATATATTTT. Amino acid sequence: CASSVGVAGNTIYF.

This clonotype was counted at least ten times. This chain uses TRBV9 with TRBJ2-5, with D perhaps TRBD2 (6 bases). Germline CDR1 is SGDLS and CDR2 is YYNGEE. This CDR3 has 12 amino acids. With 5 bases removed from V and 7 bases from J, the gap between germline ends came to 12 bases. For the CDR3, the DNA is TGTGCCAGCAGAGGGGAGGATCCGACCCAGTACTTC. Translation gives CASRGEDPTQYF.

This clonotype was observed at least ten times. This chain joins TRBV24-1 and TRBJ2-1; unclear D gene. The CDR3 sequence is 14 residues long. CDR1 KGHDR and CDR2 SFDVKD come from the germline V gene. V lost 11 bases to trimming and J lost 4 bases, with 17 bases between them. The CDR3 reads CAIGPGERYNEQFF. The CDR3 bases are TGTGCCATCGGGCCCGGCGAAAGATACAATGAGCAGTTCTTC.

This clonotype occurred many times. The chain employs TRBV7-3 and TRBJ2-3; TRBD2 might be the D (6 bases). Germline V gene sequence: CDR1 SGHTA, CDR2 FQGTGA. The CDR3 is made up of 16 amino acids. The germline V and J ends were trimmed by 2 bases and 0 bases, with 12 bases remaining between them. DNA for the CDR3: TGTGCCAGCAGCTTATTGGGGGGTGCTAGCACAGATACGCAGTATTTT. Translating gives CASSLLGGASTDTQYF. Combining the CDR3 with reference TRBV7-3 and TRBJ2-3 gives the whole variable domain GAGVSQTPSNKVTEKGKYVELRCDPISGHTALYWYRQSLGQGPEFLIYFQGTGAADDSGLPNDRFFAVRPEGSVSTLKIQRTERGDSAVYLCASSLLGGASTDTQYFGPGTRLTVL.

This clonotype was seen many times. The rearrangement links TRBV21-1 to TRBJ1-2. TRBV21-1 is described as a pseudogene. CDR3 length: 13 amino acids. For the CDR3, the DNA is TGTGCCAGCAGCAAAGGGACTAACTATGGCTACACCTTC. Protein: CASSKGTNYGYTF.